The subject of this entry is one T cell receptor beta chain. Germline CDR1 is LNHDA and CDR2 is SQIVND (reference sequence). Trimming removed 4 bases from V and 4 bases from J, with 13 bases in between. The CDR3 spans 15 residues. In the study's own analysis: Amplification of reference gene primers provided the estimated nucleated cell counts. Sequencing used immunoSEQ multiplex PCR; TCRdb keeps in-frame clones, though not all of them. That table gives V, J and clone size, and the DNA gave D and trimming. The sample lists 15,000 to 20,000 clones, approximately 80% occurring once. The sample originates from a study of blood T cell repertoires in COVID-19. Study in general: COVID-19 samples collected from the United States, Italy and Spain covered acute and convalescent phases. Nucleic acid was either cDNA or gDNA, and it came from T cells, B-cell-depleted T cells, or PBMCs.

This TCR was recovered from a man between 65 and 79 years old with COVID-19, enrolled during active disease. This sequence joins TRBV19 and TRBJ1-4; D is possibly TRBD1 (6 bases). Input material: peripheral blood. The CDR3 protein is CASSRLGTNNEKLFF. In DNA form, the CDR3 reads TGTGCCAGTAGTAGATTGGGGACAAATAATGAAAAACTGTTTTTT.